The 9 T cell receptor beta chains below come from one sample, sequenced in a study of regulatory T cells in long-lasting Graves disease. Regarding time point: newly diagnosed GD, antithyroid drugs for less than 3 months. The TCR library used RNA extracted from PBMCs. In building TCR beta libraries, iRepertoire HTBI primers were used together with Arm-PCR of CDR3 regions. TCRdb ran MiXCR on the multiplex PCR reads and lists one entry per CDR3 protein. The sample has approximately 400,000 distinct CDR3 sequences, about 15% seen once. The same sample was also studied in work on T cells in Graves' hyperthyroidism and ophthalmopathy.

This specimen consisted of peripheral blood mononuclear cells (PBMCs), obtained at new diagnosis, from a patient treated with antithyroid drugs. The receptors here all came from a woman in her twenties or thirties with Graves disease.

As regards this clonotype: A read error is possible here, since a much larger clone lies one base away. The chain recombines TRBV12-3 or TRBV12-4 with TRBJ1-5; 8 bases line up with TRBD1. The CDR3 is made up of 14 amino acids. V lost 5 bases, J lost 6 bases, and 6 bases stayed unmatched. The CDR3 protein is CASSTGGIVQPQHF. The DNA of the CDR3 is TGTGCCAGCAGTACAGGGGGGATTGTTCAGCCCCAGCATTTT.

This clonotype was seen ten or more times. The rearrangement links TRBV3-1 to TRBJ2-7; 8 bases are shared with TRBD1. CDR1 and CDR2 from the germline V gene are LGHDT and YNNKEL (reference sequence). V lost 8 bases to trimming and J lost 2 bases; unmatched junction nucleotides: 11. The CDR3 covers 15 residues. The CDR3 loop is CASRPSRGLAYEQYF. The CDR3 DNA reads as TGTGCCAGCCGGCCCTCCAGGGGGCTAGCCTACGAGCAGTACTTC.

The table lists this clonotype with many counts. This chain's CDR3 is CASRGLQGGGRSSYNEQFF. The CDR3 DNA reads TGTGCCAGCCGGGGCTTACAGGGAGGCGGGCGTAGCTCCTACAATGAGCAGTTCTTC. J is TRBJ2-1 and V is TRBV6-1; possibly TRBD1 or TRBD2 for D (6 bases each). This CDR3 has 19 residues. Trimming cost V 8 bases and J 0 bases, with 26 bases left between them. The germline CDR1 and CDR2 sequences are MNHNS and SASEGT.

The sample holds many counts of this clonotype. The chain employs TRBV7-9 and TRBJ1-2; maybe TRBD1 (5 bases). Trimming cost V 6 bases and J 1 base, with 9 bases left between them. The germline V gene has CDR1 SEHNR and CDR2 FQNEAQ (reference sequence). This CDR3 spans 13 amino acids. For the CDR3, the DNA is TGTGCCAGCAGTCCCGACAGTAACTATGGCTACACCTTC. Protein sequence: CASSPDSNYGYTF.

This clonotype showed up many times. The genes are TRBV11-2 and TRBJ2-7; TRBD1 might be the D (6 bases). The V end was cut by 1 base, the J end by 2 bases, with 15 bases between. The CDR3 covers 16 residues. The germline gives CDR1 SGHAT, CDR2 FQNNGV. CDR3 sequence reads: CASSLASVTGAYEQYF. CDR3 DNA sequence: TGTGCCAGCAGCTTAGCCTCGGTGACAGGCGCCTACGAGCAGTACTTC.

This clonotype was seen ten or more times. The chain combines TRBV7-6 with TRBJ2-3, with D possibly called TRBD1 or TRBD2 (6 bases each). The germline V and J ends were trimmed by 1 base and 2 bases, with 16 bases remaining between them. Germline V gives CDR1 SGHVS, CDR2 FNYEAQ. This CDR3 spans 17 amino acids. The CDR3 loop reads CASSLEGGIPPTDTQYF. The DNA for the CDR3 is TGTGCCAGCAGCTTAGAGGGGGGAATCCCCCCCACAGATACGCAGTATTTT.

This clonotype appeared a few times. The chain links TRBV20-1 to TRBJ2-7; 8 bases align to TRBD1. CDR3 length: 13 amino acids. Germline V CDR1 and CDR2: DFQATT, SNEGSKA (reference sequence). J gave up 4 bases and V 7 bases, and 9 bases lay outside the gene matches. CDR3 coding DNA: TGCAGTGGAAAGACAGGGGTGCGGTACGAGCAGTACTTC. This sequence encodes CSGKTGVRYEQYF.

The rearrangement links TRBV10-3 to TRBJ1-1; D remains unclear. V shed 8 bases and J shed 1 base, with 20 bases lying between them. Germline V CDR1 and CDR2: ENHRY, SYGVKD. The CDR3 spans 16 residues. DNA of the CDR3: TGTGCCATCGGTCGCACACAAACCTCTCGGAACACTGAAGCTTTCTTT. Encoded protein: CAIGRTQTSRNTEAFF.

The rearrangement uses TRBV25-1 and TRBJ2-5; maybe TRBD1 (5 bases). The germline V gene encodes CDR1 MGHDK and CDR2 SYGVNS. V was clipped by 8 bases and J by 9 bases, with 16 bases between them. This CDR3 region has 12 residues. The CDR3 loop is CASAQGLGSQYF. The CDR3 region has the DNA TGTGCCAGCGCGCAGGGTCTAGGGTCCCAGTACTTC. The complete variable domain, with remaining parts taken from reference TRBV25-1 and TRBJ2-5, reads EADIYQTPRYLVIGTGKKITLECSQTMGHDKMYWYQQDPGMELHLIHYSYGVNSTEKGDLSSESTVSRIRTEHFPLTLESARPSHTSQYLCASAQGLGSQYFGPGTRLLVL.